This passage covers 28 T cell receptor beta chains from one sample sequenced in a study of OX40 agonist ivuxolimab in advanced cancers. Repertoires were generated with immunoSEQ multiplex PCR, while TCRdb's copy carries only in-frame clones and drops some. The repertoire holds 15,000 to 20,000 clones, with 80% as singletons. The material was CD4+ or CD8+ T cells sorted from blood, obtained in a trial of the OX40 agonist ivuxolimab. The receptors derive from an adult with an advanced solid tumor such as melanoma, head and neck, liver or kidney cancer.

The chain has TRBV25-1 and TRBJ1-1; TRBD1 agrees at 10 bases. The CDR3 has 16 residues. CDR1 and CDR2 from the germline V gene are MGHDK and SYGVNS. V shed 4 bases, J shed 5 bases, and the junction held 10 bases outside the gene matches. DNA of the CDR3: TGTGCCAGCAGTGCACGACAGGGGGCGACGGTGACTGAAGCTTTCTTT. It yields the protein CASSARQGATVTEAFF.

The chain carries TRBV21-1 and TRBJ2-1; the D call of TRBD2 is as the table states it, not checked on the DNA. TRBV21-1 is a documented pseudogene. The CDR3 is 16 amino acids. The CDR3: CASSTRLAGPRNEQFF. In DNA, the CDR3 is TGTGCCAGCAGCACCCGGCTAGCGGGGCCTAGGAATGAGCAGTTCTTC.

The chain has TRBV19 and TRBJ1-1; the D is unclear. Trimming shortened V by 3 bases and J by 4 bases, and 12 bases separated the two germline ends. Germline assignment: CDR1 LNHDA and CDR2 SQIVND (reference sequence). The CDR3 is made up of 14 amino acids. The CDR3, as DNA: TGTGCCAGTAGTATTTACGGCCCCGGCACTGAAGCTTTCTTT. Its translation is CASSIYGPGTEAFF.

J is TRBJ2-7 and V is TRBV27; 9 bases align to TRBD1. CDR1 and CDR2 from the germline V gene are MNHEY and SMNVEV (reference sequence). Trimming removed 5 bases from V and 6 bases from J; junction bases left unmatched: 14. The CDR3 contains 16 residues. The CDR3 DNA reads as TGTGCCAGCAGTGCGGGACCCGGGACAGGGCTTCTCGAGCAGTACTTC. Protein sequence: CASSAGPGTGLLEQYF.

As to this clone: Within the sample, other DNA sequences also encode this same CDR3. The V and J genes are TRBV27 and TRBJ1-1; TRBD1 aligns across 7 bases. CDR3 length: 14 residues. Germline trimming cut 3 bases from V and 5 bases from J; bases unmatched to any gene: 6. Germline CDR1 MNHEY, CDR2 SMNVEV (reference sequence). The DNA of the CDR3 is TGTGCCAGCAGTTTGGGGCAGGGGGTAACTGAAGCTTTCTTT. Translated, it gives CASSLGQGVTEAFF.

In this sample, this clone turned up once. The chain is built from TRBV5-1 and TRBJ2-5; 11 bases fit TRBD2. This CDR3 has 16 residues. Unmatched junction bases numbered 5, after V lost 0 bases and J lost 4 bases. Germline V CDR1 and CDR2: SGHRS, YFSETQ. The CDR3 DNA is TGCGCCAGCAGCTTGGCCACTAGCGGGAGAGGAGAGACCCAGTACTTC. Encoded protein: CASSLATSGRGETQYF.

About this clone: Distinct nucleotide sequences in the sample also encode this CDR3. The genes are TRBV4-2 and TRBJ2-7, with 10 bases that match TRBD1. Germline CDR1 LGHNA, CDR2 YNFKEQ. V shed 3 bases, J shed 4 bases, and the junction held 3 bases outside the gene matches. The CDR3 is 14 residues long. The chain's CDR3 is CASSQGTGDYEQYF. CDR3 bases: TGTGCCAGCAGCCAGGGGACAGGGGATTACGAGCAGTACTTC.

The V and J genes are TRBV14 and TRBJ2-2, with TRBD2 matching 8 bases. CDR3 size: 16 residues. Per germline, CDR1 SGHDN and CDR2 FVKESK. V was clipped by 0 bases and J by 5 bases; unmatched bases: 5. CDR3 sequence: CASSQDWAGGTGELFF. The CDR3 nucleotides are TGTGCCAGCAGCCAAGATTGGGCGGGAGGAACCGGGGAGCTGTTTTTT.

This sequence joins TRBV7-8 and TRBJ2-7, with 8 bases fitting TRBD2. CDR1 and CDR2 from the germline V gene are SGHVS and FQNEAQ. The CDR3 totals 14 residues. V shed 3 bases and J 3 bases; nucleotides not matched to a gene: 4. CDR3 residues: CASSFSGDYYEQYF. Written as DNA, the CDR3 is TGTGCCAGCAGCTTTAGCGGGGACTACTACGAGCAGTACTTC.

J is TRBJ1-5 and V is TRBV7-2, with D unclear. Germline CDR1 SGHTA, CDR2 FQGNSA. Trimming pared 5 bases from V and 0 bases from J, leaving 5 bases between. The CDR3 sequence is 13 residues long. CDR3 amino acids: CASSTSSNQPQHF. The CDR3, as DNA: TGTGCCAGCAGCACAAGTAGCAATCAGCCCCAGCATTTT. Using reference TRBV7-2 and TRBJ1-5 for the parts outside the CDR3, the full variable domain is GAGVSQSPSNKVTEKGKDVELRCDPISGHTALYWYRQSLGQGLEFLIYFQGNSAPDKSGLPSDRFSAERTGGSVSTLTIQRTQQEDSAVYLCASSTSSNQPQHFGDGTRLSIL.

This clone was seen more than once but under ten times. The V call is TRBV10-3, the J call TRBJ1-1; the match to TRBD1 covers 7 bases. The CDR3 is 17 amino acids. V was clipped by 4 bases and J by 7 bases; unmatched bases: 18. Germline loops: CDR1 ENHRY, CDR2 SYGVKD. CDR3 sequence (DNA): TGTGCCATCAGTGTGGGGGGACAGTCAGAGATCCTACATGAAGCTTTCTTT. Its translation: CAISVGGQSEILHEAFF.

The chain carries TRBV6-1 and TRBJ1-2, with a weak D call TRBD1 (6 bases). The CDR3 contains 13 residues. V lost 6 bases to trimming and J lost 6 bases, with 14 bases between them. The germline V gene has CDR1 MNHNS and CDR2 SASEGT. The CDR3 sequence is CASRNGQLNGYTF. In DNA form, the CDR3 reads TGTGCCAGCAGAAACGGACAGCTTAATGGCTACACCTTC.

The table lists this clone with a few counts. V and J are TRBV5-1 and TRBJ1-5, with D possibly being TRBD1 (5 bases). The CDR3 consists of 17 residues. The germline V and J ends were trimmed by 4 bases and 2 bases, with 19 bases remaining between them. The V gene's germline CDR1 is SGHRS and CDR2 YFSETQ. CDR3 protein: CASSATAQRDGNQPQHF. For the CDR3, the DNA is TGCGCCAGCAGCGCGACAGCGCAGCGGGATGGCAATCAGCCCCAGCATTTT.

The chain carries TRBV7-9 and TRBJ1-2, with 9 bases lining up with TRBD1. In germline, CDR1 is SEHNR, CDR2 FQNEAQ (reference sequence). V trimming: 4 bases; J trimming: 8 bases; junction bases outside the gene matches: 11. The CDR3 has 15 residues. CDR3 nucleotides: TGTGCCAGCAGCTCATCGACAGGGGGGATTGGGGGCTACACCTTC. It translates to CASSSSTGGIGGYTF.

This chain connects TRBV19 to TRBJ1-3; D gene unclear. Germline V CDR1 and CDR2: LNHDA, SQIVND (reference sequence). Trimming removed 4 bases at V and 3 bases at J, with 13 bases between. The CDR3 runs 15 residues. The CDR3 coding sequence is TGTGCCAGTAGTACCCATCCTGACGGTGGAAACACCATATATTTT. This encodes CASSTHPDGGNTIYF.

Only one count was recorded for this clone. This chain links TRBV9 with TRBJ2-7; 7 bases map to TRBD1. CDR3 length equals 14 residues. The J segment lost 6 bases and the V segment lost 3 bases, leaving 9 bases of the junction unmatched. The germline V gene encodes CDR1 SGDLS and CDR2 YYNGEE. This CDR3 is CASSGPQGYSEQYF. The CDR3 region has the DNA TGTGCCAGCAGCGGCCCACAGGGGTATAGCGAGCAGTACTTC.

V usage is TRBV5-4 and J usage is TRBJ2-1; no firm D call. The CDR3 runs 13 residues. V gave up 5 bases and J gave up 5 bases, with 11 bases separating them. Germline V gene sequence: CDR1 SGHNT, CDR2 YYREEE (reference sequence). In DNA, the CDR3 is TGTGCCAGCAGAGGAAGGATAGACAATGAGCAGTTCTTC. This sequence encodes CASRGRIDNEQFF. Variable domain in full (rest from reference TRBV5-4 and TRBJ2-1): ETGVTQSPTHLIKTRGQQVTLRCSSQSGHNTVSWYQQALGQGPQFIFQYYREEENGRGNFPPRFSGLQFPNYSSELNVNALELDDSALYLCASRGRIDNEQFFGPGTRLTVL.

The rearrangement links TRBV7-9 to TRBJ1-2; 7 bases fit TRBD1. This CDR3 region has 15 residues. With V trimmed by 1 base and J by 4 bases, 6 bases remained unmatched. Germline CDR1 SEHNR, CDR2 FQNEAQ (reference sequence). In DNA form, the CDR3 reads TGTGCCAGCAGCTTAGGGGACAGCGGACCCTATGGCTACACCTTC. It yields the protein CASSLGDSGPYGYTF.

V and J are TRBV28 and TRBJ2-1; 12 nucleotides line up with TRBD2. Germline V gene sequence: CDR1 MDHEN, CDR2 SYDVKM. CDR3 length equals 17 residues. V lost 5 bases, J lost 12 bases, and 17 bases stayed unmatched. The CDR3 DNA sequence: TGTGCCAGCAGTCCGCCAGGTGGGGCTAGCGGGGGGGCCTGGCAGTTCTTC. This gives the protein CASSPPGGASGGAWQFF.

The rearrangement joins TRBV4-1 to TRBJ2-7; D not resolved. The V gene's germline CDR1 is MGHRA and CDR2 YSYEKL. The CDR3 loop spans 12 amino acids. V dropped 1 base and J dropped 7 bases, with 8 bases sitting between them. The CDR3 nucleotides read TGCGCCAGCAGCCAAGCCGGGTTTGAGCAGTACTTC. This translates into CASSQAGFEQYF.

The rearrangement uses TRBV6-5 and TRBJ2-7; 7 bases map to TRBD1. This CDR3 is built from 14 residues. In germline, CDR1 is MNHEY, CDR2 SVGAGI. The V and J ends lost 0 bases and 6 bases, in that order; junction bases with no gene match: 5. The CDR3 loop reads CASSYSRTGGEQYF. CDR3 coding DNA: TGTGCCAGCAGTTACTCCCGGACAGGCGGCGAGCAGTACTTC.

This chain links TRBV6-1 with TRBJ2-7; 9 bases map to TRBD1. The CDR3 spans 16 residues. Germline-derived CDR1 and CDR2 are MNHNS and SASEGT. With 3 bases clipped from V and 3 bases from J, the junction kept 9 bases outside the gene matches. The CDR3 nucleotides are TGTGCCAGCAGTGAGGATGGTAACAGGGGGCTCTACGAGCAGTACTTC. This sequence encodes CASSEDGNRGLYEQYF.

The V call is TRBV4-1, the J call TRBJ2-1; TRBD2 aligns across 9 bases. The germline gives CDR1 MGHRA, CDR2 YSYEKL. This CDR3 region has 19 residues. The V gene end was trimmed by 1 base and the J gene end by 5 bases; junction bases not matched to a gene: 15. The CDR3 DNA follows: TGCGCCAGCAGCCAAGTTTCAGGCAGCGGGAGGAAGATCCACAATGAGCAGTTCTTC. Translating it yields CASSQVSGSGRKIHNEQFF.

The table lists this clone with a few counts. The chain uses TRBV27 and TRBJ2-6, with TRBD1 matching 7 bases. The ends lost 1 base at V and 0 bases at J; junction bases unmatched: 3. The CDR3 spans 17 residues. In germline, CDR1 is MNHEY, CDR2 SMNVEV (reference sequence). The CDR3 sequence is CASSLWDSNSGANVLTF. CDR3 in DNA: TGTGCCAGCAGTTTATGGGACAGCAACTCTGGGGCCAACGTCCTGACTTTC.

This clone was seen only once. The chain uses TRBV7-6 and TRBJ2-3; 8 bases align to TRBD2. The ends lost 3 bases at V and 2 bases at J; junction bases unmatched: 7. Germline CDR1 reads SGHVS; CDR2 reads FNYEAQ. The CDR3 runs to 16 residues. The CDR3 sequence: CASSFAGLAITDTQYF. The CDR3 DNA follows: TGTGCCAGCAGCTTCGCCGGACTAGCAATCACAGATACGCAGTATTTT.

The rearrangement joins TRBV7-8 to TRBJ2-3; D is undetermined. CDR1 is SGHVS, CDR2 FQNEAQ, per germline. The CDR3 runs 14 residues. Trimming cost V 0 bases and J 5 bases, with 9 bases left between them. The CDR3 loop is CASSLAVWVDTQYF. The CDR3 DNA is TGTGCCAGCAGCTTAGCGGTGTGGGTAGATACGCAGTATTTT. Full variable domain (missing parts from reference TRBV7-8 and TRBJ2-3): GAGVSQSPRYKVAKRGQDVALRCDPISGHVSLFWYQQALGQGPEFLTYFQNEAQLDKSGLPSDRFFAERPEGSVSTLKIQRTQQEDSAVYLCASSLAVWVDTQYFGPGTRLTVL.

The gene calls are TRBV5-5 and TRBJ2-7; D remains unclear. The CDR3 runs 13 residues. The V gene lost 0 bases and the J gene lost 4 bases, with 8 bases spanning the gap. Germline loops: CDR1 SGHKS, CDR2 YYEKEE (reference sequence). The CDR3 is CASSLGHSYEQYF. CDR3 coding DNA: TGTGCCAGCAGCTTGGGGCACAGTTACGAGCAGTACTTC. The entire variable domain, with the rest obtained from reference TRBV5-5 and TRBJ2-7, is as follows: DAGVTQSPTHLIKTRGQQVTLRCSPISGHKSVSWYQQVLGQGPQFIFQYYEKEERGRGNFPDRFSARQFPNYSSELNVNALLLGDSALYLCASSLGHSYEQYFGPGTRLTVT.

This clone was detected only a few times. The rearrangement links TRBV7-9 to TRBJ1-6; D is unresolved. The CDR3 extends over 12 amino acids. Germline CDR1 is SEHNR and CDR2 is FQNEAQ (reference sequence). V lost 2 bases, J lost 7 bases, and 3 bases lay in between. Here the CDR3 reads CASSLTNSPLHF. The DNA of the CDR3 is TGTGCCAGCAGCTTAACAAATTCACCCCTCCACTTT.